The T cell receptor beta chain under discussion was sequenced for a study of shared clonotypes between healthy human individuals. Study conclusions and caveats: Naive subsets tended to show greater estimated richness than memory subsets. For naive CD4 cells, approximately 4.8% of clonotypes were shared across a few donors. Shared clonotypes across all four donors exceeded non-shared ones in generation probability.

Profiled with immunoSEQ multiplex PCR; TCRdb holds only in-frame clones, not every one. The data hold under 1,100,000 clones, with approximately 76% observed a single time. Adult Caucasians living in Nashville, Tennessee made up all of the donors. V dropped 0 bases and J dropped 7 bases, with 10 bases sitting between them. The CDR3 has 14 residues. Germline CDR1 and CDR2: SGHRS and YFSETQ. A note on this clone: The antigen is not known.

Specimen: memory CD4+ T cells sorted from blood. Specified subset: CD45RA-negative fraction. The source of this sequence is a man aged 18 to 30 in good health. V is TRBV5-1 and J is TRBJ2-2; D call uncertain. The CDR3 loop is CASSLEGSVGELFF. CDR3 DNA sequence: TGCGCCAGCAGCTTGGAAGGGTCGGTCGGGGAGCTGTTTTTT.